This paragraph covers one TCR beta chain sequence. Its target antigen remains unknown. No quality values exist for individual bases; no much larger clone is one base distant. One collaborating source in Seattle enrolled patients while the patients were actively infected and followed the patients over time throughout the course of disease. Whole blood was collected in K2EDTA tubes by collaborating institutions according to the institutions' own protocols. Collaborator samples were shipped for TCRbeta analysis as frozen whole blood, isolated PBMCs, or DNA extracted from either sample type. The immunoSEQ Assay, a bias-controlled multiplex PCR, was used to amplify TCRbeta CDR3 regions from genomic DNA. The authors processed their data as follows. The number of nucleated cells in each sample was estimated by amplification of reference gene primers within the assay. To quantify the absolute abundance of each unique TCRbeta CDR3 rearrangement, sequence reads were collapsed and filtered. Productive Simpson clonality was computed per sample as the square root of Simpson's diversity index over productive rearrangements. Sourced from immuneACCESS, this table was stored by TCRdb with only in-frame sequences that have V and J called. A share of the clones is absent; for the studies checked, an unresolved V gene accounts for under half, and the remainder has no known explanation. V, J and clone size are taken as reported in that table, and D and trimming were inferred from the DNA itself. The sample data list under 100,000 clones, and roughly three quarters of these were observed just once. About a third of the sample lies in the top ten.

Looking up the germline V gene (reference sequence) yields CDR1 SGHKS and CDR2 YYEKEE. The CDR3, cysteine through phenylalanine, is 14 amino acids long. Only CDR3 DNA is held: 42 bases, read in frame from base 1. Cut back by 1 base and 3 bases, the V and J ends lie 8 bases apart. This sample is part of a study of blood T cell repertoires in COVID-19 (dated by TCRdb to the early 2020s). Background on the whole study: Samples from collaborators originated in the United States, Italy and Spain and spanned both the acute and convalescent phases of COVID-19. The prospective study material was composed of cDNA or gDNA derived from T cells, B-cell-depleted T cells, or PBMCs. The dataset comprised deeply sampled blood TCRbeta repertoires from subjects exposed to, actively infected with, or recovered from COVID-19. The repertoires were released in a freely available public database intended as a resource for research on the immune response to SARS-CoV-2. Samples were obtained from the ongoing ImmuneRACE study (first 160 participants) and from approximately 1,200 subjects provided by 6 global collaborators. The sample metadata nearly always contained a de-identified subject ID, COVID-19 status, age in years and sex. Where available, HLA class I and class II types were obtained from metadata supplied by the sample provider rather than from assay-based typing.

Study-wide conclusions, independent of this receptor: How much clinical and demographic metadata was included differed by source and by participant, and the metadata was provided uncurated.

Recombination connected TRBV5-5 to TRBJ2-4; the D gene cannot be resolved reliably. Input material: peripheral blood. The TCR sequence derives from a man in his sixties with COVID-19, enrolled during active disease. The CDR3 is CASSLLGGKNIQYF. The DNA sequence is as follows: TGTGCCAGCAGCTTGCTTGGCGGCAAAAACATTCAGTACTTC.